This record concerns one TCR beta chain sequence. One entry per CDR3 protein results from TCRdb running MiXCR on the reads. Among 180,000 or so distinct CDR3 sequences listed, 17% were seen once. The data derive from a study of T cell repertoires in cytomegalovirus infection. The CDR3 spans 13 residues. Germline assignment: CDR1 MGHDK and CDR2 SYGVNS. Trimming took off 1 base at V and 4 bases at J, with 7 bases between the two ends. The chain joins TRBV25-1 to TRBJ1-2; D is ambiguous. The sequence derives from a human donor in good health (CMV status not recorded). Some clones in this sample may be carry-over from other donors' samples. Material: CD8+ T cells from PBMCs. The DNA for the CDR3 is TGTGCCAGCAGTGAATCCGGTCGCTATGGCTACACCTTC. Its translation: CASSESGRYGYTF.